This T cell receptor beta chain was captured by sequencing in a study of blood T cell repertoires in COVID-19. Whole-study context: T cells, B-cell-depleted T cells, or PBMCs provided the cDNA or gDNA that served as material.

The authors' processing: The authors estimated nucleated cell counts from reference gene primer amplification. TCRdb's table, derived via immunoSEQ multiplex PCR, lists solely in-frame clones and lacks some. V and J calls plus clone size are reproduced from that table; the DNA served to infer D and trimming. The table records roughly 100,000 clones, 91% of them present only once. CDR1 is GTSNPN and CDR2 is SVGIG in the germline V gene (reference sequence). The CDR3 contains 13 residues. V shed 3 bases and J shed 3 bases, with 11 bases lying between them. The sample comprised peripheral blood. The receptor was derived from a man aged 18-30 years with acute or convalescent COVID-19. The chain links TRBV30 to TRBJ1-1; tentatively, D is TRBD1 (5 bases). Written as DNA, the CDR3 is TGTGCCTGGAGGGGGGGTTGGGACACTGAAGCTTTCTTT. Translating it yields CAWRGGWDTEAFF.